This entry concerns a single TCR beta chain. This specimen belongs to a study of blood T cell repertoires in COVID-19. Study information: Sites in the United States, Italy and Spain provided acute and convalescent COVID-19 samples.

In the authors' methods: The authors estimated nucleated cell counts from reference gene primer amplification. Clones were read by immunoSEQ multiplex PCR, and TCRdb kept only the in-frame ones, dropping some. That table furnishes V, J and clone size, whereas the DNA furnished D and trimming. This table holds fewer than 80,000 clones, roughly 78% found once. The germline V gene has CDR1 SGDLS and CDR2 YYNGEE. This CDR3 comprises 14 residues. V was shortened by 4 bases and J by 8 bases, with 13 bases between the two germline ends. Sequenced sample: peripheral blood. The clonotype originates from a man aged 60-69 years with COVID-19, enrolled during active disease. V and J are TRBV9 and TRBJ1-6; D is unclear. The CDR3 is CASSPSFRDSPLHF. CDR3 nucleotides: TGTGCCAGCAGCCCTTCCTTCCGAGATTCACCCCTCCACTTT.